Presented here are 17 T cell receptor beta chains from one specimen sequenced in a study of response to subunit inactivated influenza vaccine (dated by TCRdb to 2016 to 2019). Library preparation used RT-PCR. Instrument used: Illumina HiSeq 2500. TCRdb took the public reads, trimmed them with fastp at Q25, ran MiXCR for clone calling and kept in-frame beta chains. One record per CDR3 amino acid sequence lists the most common genes and DNA. The sample contains 500,000 to 600,000 distinct CDR3 sequences, approximately 11% of them found a single time. Clones ranked in the top ten supply more than 9.5% of the sample. These sequences were also reported in another study, on T cells expressing NK-cell markers. As the second publication notes: The TCR beta cDNA libraries were made using 5'RACE template switching, a step that added both a universal primer site and unique molecular identifiers.

The sample was PBMCs from blood, taken on the day of vaccination. The receptors here all came from a man between 50 and 59 years old who received an inactivated influenza vaccine. Donor details come from another sample of the same person, matched by shared clones.

V gene TRBV5-6 combines with J gene TRBJ1-1; D unresolved. V lost 3 bases to trimming and J lost 7 bases, with 19 bases between them. The CDR3 extends over 15 amino acids. The germline V gene has CDR1 SGHDT and CDR2 YYEEEE. The CDR3 coding sequence is TGTGCCAGCAGCTCAACCCGGCGAGTGAAGGGTGAAGCTTTCTTT. Translated: CASSSTRRVKGEAFF.

Only a few counts were recorded for this clonotype. The chain recombines TRBV27 with TRBJ2-1; 12 bases are shared with TRBD2. Germline-derived CDR1 and CDR2 are MNHEY and SMNVEV (reference sequence). Trimming took 7 bases from V and 2 from J; bases not matched to a gene: 12. This CDR3 spans 18 amino acids. The CDR3 DNA follows: TGTGCCAGCAAGTTCTCCTTAGGACTAGCGGGAACCTACAATGAGCAGTTCTTC. It encodes CASKFSLGLAGTYNEQFF.

This clonotype was observed a handful of times. The CDR3 nucleotides are TGTGCCAGCAGTTTAGCTAGCTTCACCTCCGCCCCGTTCTTC. This translates into CASSLASFTSAPFF. V and J are TRBV12-3 or TRBV12-4 and TRBJ2-1; D is unclear. The CDR3 consists of 14 residues. The ends were cut back, 0 bases at V and 15 bases at J, with 18 bases in the middle.

This clonotype has only one observation. V and J are TRBV4-3 and TRBJ2-1; D remains ambiguous. Germline lookup yields CDR1 LGHNA and CDR2 YSLEER. The CDR3 covers 15 residues. The V end was cut by 4 bases, the J end by 8 bases, with 18 bases between. The CDR3 reads CASSRVRFDSDEQFF. CDR3 DNA sequence: TGCGCCAGCAGCCGGGTCCGGTTTGACTCCGATGAGCAGTTCTTC.

This clonotype has ten or more counts. The chain is built from TRBV27 and TRBJ2-7; tentative D call: TRBD2 (6 bases). Germline CDR1 and CDR2: MNHEY and SMNVEV (reference sequence). The CDR3 is made up of 14 amino acids. V lost 2 bases, J lost 3 bases, and 11 bases lay in between. The CDR3: CASSLIGGNYEQYF. The CDR3 DNA reads as TGTGCCAGCAGTTTAATCGGCGGGAACTACGAGCAGTACTTC.

This clonotype was seen many times. V gene TRBV6-5 combines with J gene TRBJ2-2, with D unresolved. This CDR3 region has 14 residues. The germline gives CDR1 MNHEY, CDR2 SVGAGI. V lost 3 bases and J lost 8, with 13 bases in between. CDR3 in amino acids: CASSYLLTPGELFF. The CDR3 bases are TGTGCCAGCAGTTATCTCCTGACCCCGGGGGAGCTGTTTTTT.

The V and J genes are TRBV7-2 and TRBJ1-2, with D tentatively TRBD1 (5 bases). Germline CDR1 SGHTA, CDR2 FQGNSA. This CDR3 comprises 14 residues. V lost 1 base and J lost 5, with 11 bases in between. The CDR3 sequence: CASSLDRDAYGYTF. The CDR3 DNA reads TGTGCCAGCAGCTTAGACCGGGACGCTTATGGCTACACCTTC.

In regard to this clonotype: A much larger clone is a single base away; this may be a read error. This chain connects TRBV29-1 to TRBJ2-4, with no clear D. The CDR3 totals 12 residues. Germline V lookup: CDR1 SQVTM, CDR2 ANQGSEA. V lost 5 bases to trimming and J lost 0 bases, with 5 bases between them. CDR3 coding DNA: TGCAGCGTTACGGAAGCCAAAAACATTCAGTACTTC. Protein: CSVTEAKNIQYF.

This clonotype was detected only a few times. The chain joins TRBV28 to TRBJ1-3, with 7 bases that match TRBD1. CDR3 size: 16 residues. Germline loops: CDR1 MDHEN, CDR2 SYDVKM. Unmatched junction bases numbered 13, after V lost 11 bases and J lost 0 bases. CDR3 loop: CASSTGNRYSGNTIYF. The CDR3 coding sequence is TGTGCCTCATCGACAGGGAATCGGTACTCTGGAAACACCATATATTTT. The complete variable domain, with remaining parts taken from reference TRBV28 and TRBJ1-3, reads DVKVTQSSRYLVKRTGEKVFLECVQDMDHENMFWYRQDPGLGLRLIYFSYDVKMKEKGDIPEGYSVSREKKERFSLILESASTNQTSMYLCASSTGNRYSGNTIYFGEGSWLTVV.

In this sample, this clonotype turned up a few times. V gene TRBV12-3 or TRBV12-4 combines with J gene TRBJ2-5; TRBD2 aligns across 10 bases. With V trimmed by 4 bases and J by 7 bases, 6 bases remained unmatched. The CDR3 length is 14 residues. Here the CDR3 DNA reads TGTGCCAGCAGTTCTAGCGGGGGTCGTGGGACCCAGTACTTC. Protein: CASSSSGGRGTQYF.

Only a few counts were recorded for this clonotype. Germline and junction disagree at one end, which may indicate a read error. V is TRBV11-2 and J is TRBJ1-3; 7 bases map to TRBD1. The CDR3 runs 15 residues. In germline, CDR1 is SGHAT, CDR2 FQNNGV. CDR3 coding DNA: TGTGCCAGCAGCCCATCCACAGGGACAGTGTCACCATTGGATTTT. Translation gives CASSPSTGTVSPLDF.

This clonotype showed up just a few times. The CDR3 loop is CSAVLAGGINEQFF. The CDR3 DNA is TGCAGTGCCGTACTAGCGGGGGGGATCAATGAGCAGTTCTTC. The chain has TRBV20-1 and TRBJ2-1, with 13 bases that match TRBD2. Germline loops: CDR1 DFQATT, CDR2 SNEGSKA (reference sequence). This CDR3 comprises 14 residues. Losses at the gene ends were 6 bases for V and 6 bases for J; bases not matched to a gene: 5.

The chain employs TRBV7-9 and TRBJ2-7; tentatively, D is TRBD1 or TRBD2 (5 bases each). Trimming stripped 3 bases from V and 2 bases from J, with 11 bases between. The germline V gene encodes CDR1 SEHNR and CDR2 FQNEAQ (reference sequence). The CDR3 has 14 residues. The CDR3 DNA reads TGTGCCAGCAGCTTGGGCAGGGACCCCTACGAGCAGTACTTC. Translated, it gives CASSLGRDPYEQYF. The whole variable domain, filled in from reference TRBV7-9 and TRBJ2-7, reads DTGVSQNPRHKITKRGQNVTFRCDPISEHNRLYWYRQTLGQGPEFLTYFQNEAQLEKSRLLSDRFSAERPKGSFSTLEIQRTEQGDSAMYLCASSLGRDPYEQYFGPGTRLTVT.

The rearrangement links TRBV2 to TRBJ2-1; D is unresolved. The germline CDR1 and CDR2 sequences are SNHLY and FYNNEI. The V end lost 10 bases, the J end lost 6 bases, and 16 bases lay between the germline ends. CDR3 size: 13 residues. Here the CDR3 reads CATAFSRPNEQFF. CDR3 bases: TGTGCCACCGCGTTTTCCAGACCCAATGAGCAGTTCTTC. The variable domain in full, completed from reference TRBV2 and TRBJ2-1, reads EPEVTQTPSHQVTQMGQEVILRCVPISNHLYFYWYRQILGQKVEFLVSFYNNEISEKSEIFDDQFSVERPDGSNFTLKIRSTKLEDSAMYFCATAFSRPNEQFFGPGTRLTVL.

This clonotype was counted between two and nine times. This chain uses TRBV19 with TRBJ1-2, with 8 positions matching TRBD1. The CDR3 is 14 amino acids. CDR1 and CDR2 (germline): LNHDA, SQIVND (reference sequence). J gave up 2 bases and V 9 bases, and 8 bases lay outside the gene matches. CDR3 sequence (DNA): TGTGCCAGCCTCGACCGGGACAGGAACTATGGCTACACCTTC. Amino acids: CASLDRDRNYGYTF.

The gene calls are TRBV3-1 and TRBJ2-6, with D possibly matching TRBD1 (5 bases). The CDR3 is made up of 17 amino acids. The V end lost 0 bases, the J end lost 2 bases, and 11 bases lay between the germline ends. CDR1 LGHDT and CDR2 YNNKEL come from the germline V gene (reference sequence). CDR3 sequence reads: CASSQDQLQAGANVLTF. The CDR3 DNA is TGTGCCAGCAGCCAAGATCAACTACAGGCTGGGGCCAACGTCCTGACTTTC.

This clonotype was found a few times. The chain combines TRBV18 with TRBJ2-1, with 8 positions matching TRBD2. In germline, CDR1 is KGHSH, CDR2 LQKENI. V was clipped by 6 bases and J by 3 bases; unmatched bases: 10. The CDR3 runs 16 residues. The CDR3 bases are TGTGCCAGCTCTCCTCAACTAGCGGATTTCTACAATGAGCAGTTCTTC. Translating it yields CASSPQLADFYNEQFF.